This TCR beta chain was captured by sequencing in a study of CD8 T cells in Susac syndrome. This CDR3 has 14 residues. Germline CDR1 is SGHDN and CDR2 is FVKESK. Trimming shortened V by 4 bases and J by 2 bases, and 12 bases separated the two germline ends. Sequencing of TCR beta was performed on blood CD8+ and CD4+ T cells. Negative isolation was used for CD8+ and CD4+ T cells, and FACS enrichment was applied to TEMRA cells. Random hexamers primed reverse transcription of about 0.45 to 1 ug RNA. Using its own MiXCR run on the immunoSEQ multiplex PCR reads, TCRdb lists one record per CDR3 protein. The table has 200,000 or so distinct CDR3 sequences, roughly 95% seen once.

This chain joins TRBV14 and TRBJ2-7; the D is unclear. The TCR comes from a human donor with multiple sclerosis. Sequenced input: CD4+ T cells from PBMCs. The CDR3, as DNA: TGTGCCAGCAGCCGGACCGATCCCCCCTACGAGCAGTACTTC. Encoded protein: CASSRTDPPYEQYF.